This T cell receptor beta chain was recorded in a study of CD8 T cells in ankylosing spondylitis. Findings and caveats of the study: Enrichment of disease-linked clones was reportedly significant in matched ankylosing spondylitis synovial fluid. Ankylosing spondylitis blood seemed to carry a telltale TCR beta motif made of under ten highly homologous variants.

Molecular-barcoded quantitative 5'-RACE produced these TCR beta libraries. MiXCR, applied by TCRdb to the 5' RACE reads, yields one record per CDR3 protein. The sample comprises roughly 670,000 distinct CDR3 sequences, roughly 19% of which are singletons, and over 15% rests with the top ten. The CDR3 has 13 residues. The ends were cut back, 2 bases at V and 6 bases at J, with 11 bases in the middle. The table lists this clonotype with a few counts. Antigen specificity is unknown. This TCR came from a male donor with ankylosing spondylitis. The chain combines TRBV12-3 or TRBV12-4 with TRBJ2-7, with D perhaps given as TRBD1 or TRBD2 (5 bases each). The sequenced material came from blood, either unsorted or a sorted T cell fraction (not recorded which). CDR3 coding DNA: TGTGCCAGCAGTTTAAGAGGGGTGGTCGAGCAGTACTTC. It encodes CASSLRGVVEQYF.